This T cell receptor (beta chain) appears in the sequencing data of a study of shared clonotypes between healthy human individuals. As for the study in general: Three plates were used per donor for CD4 naive, three for CD4 memory, two for CD8 naive and one for CD8 memory. Study-wide results and caveats: Enrolling few donors narrowed the genetic and exposure-history diversity that was represented. With four donors compared, around 5.4% of naive CD4 clonotypes were shared. Clonotype sharing among the donors was expected to vary with sequencing depth.

Concerning this clone: What it binds is not known. This specimen includes other DNA sequences encoding the same CDR3.

Clones were read by immunoSEQ multiplex PCR, and TCRdb kept only the in-frame ones, dropping some. The table has around 1,000,000 clones, about 72% seen once. The CDR3 runs 15 residues. From germline, CDR1 is SGHNT and CDR2 YYREEE (reference sequence). The J segment lost 3 bases and the V segment lost 1 base, leaving 2 bases of the junction unmatched. Sequencing was carried out using memory CD4+ T cells from PBMCs. Subset described: CD45RA-negative fraction. V and J are TRBV5-4 and TRBJ2-5; TRBD2 aligns across 11 bases. The TCR comes from a man in his late teens or twenties in good health. Some clones in this sample may be carry-over from other donors' samples. The CDR3 DNA sequence: TGTGCCAGCAGCTTGACTAGCGGGAGAGAAGAGACCCAGTACTTC. Its protein product is CASSLTSGREETQYF.